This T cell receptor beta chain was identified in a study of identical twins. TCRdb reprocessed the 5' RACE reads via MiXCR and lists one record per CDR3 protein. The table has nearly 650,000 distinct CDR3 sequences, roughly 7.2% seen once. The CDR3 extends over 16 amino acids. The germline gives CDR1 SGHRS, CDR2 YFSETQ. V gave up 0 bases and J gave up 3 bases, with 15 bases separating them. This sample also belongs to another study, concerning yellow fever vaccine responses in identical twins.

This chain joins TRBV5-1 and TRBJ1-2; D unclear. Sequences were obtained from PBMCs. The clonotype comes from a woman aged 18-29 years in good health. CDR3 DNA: TGCGCCAGCAGCTTGGGTGGAGGGTTTTTGGACTATGGCTACACCTTC. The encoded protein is CASSLGGGFLDYGYTF.